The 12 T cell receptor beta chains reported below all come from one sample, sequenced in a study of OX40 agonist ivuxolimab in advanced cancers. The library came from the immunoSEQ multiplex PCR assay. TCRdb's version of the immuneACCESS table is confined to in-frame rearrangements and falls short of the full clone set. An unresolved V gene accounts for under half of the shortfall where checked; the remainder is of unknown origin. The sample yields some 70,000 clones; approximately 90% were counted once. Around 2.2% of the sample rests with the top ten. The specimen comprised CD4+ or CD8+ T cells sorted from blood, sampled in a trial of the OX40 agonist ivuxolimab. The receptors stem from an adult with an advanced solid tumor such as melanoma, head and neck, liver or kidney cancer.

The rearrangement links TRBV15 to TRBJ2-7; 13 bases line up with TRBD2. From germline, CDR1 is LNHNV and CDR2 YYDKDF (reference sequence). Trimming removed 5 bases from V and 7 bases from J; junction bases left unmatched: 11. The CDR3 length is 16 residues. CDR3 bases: TGTGCCACCAGCGGCGGACTAGCGGGAGAGGGGGAAGAGCAGTACTTC. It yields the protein CATSGGLAGEGEEQYF.

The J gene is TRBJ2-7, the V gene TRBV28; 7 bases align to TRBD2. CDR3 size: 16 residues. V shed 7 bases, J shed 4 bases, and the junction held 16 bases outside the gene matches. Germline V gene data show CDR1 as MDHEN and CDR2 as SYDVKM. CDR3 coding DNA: TGTGCCAGCACTCCTCCCGGGGCAGGGAGGGTATACGAGCAGTACTTC. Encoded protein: CASTPPGAGRVYEQYF.

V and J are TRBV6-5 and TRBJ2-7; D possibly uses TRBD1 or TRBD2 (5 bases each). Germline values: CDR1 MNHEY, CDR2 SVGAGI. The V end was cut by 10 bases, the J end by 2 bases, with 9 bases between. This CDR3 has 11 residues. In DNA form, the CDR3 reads TGTGCCACCTGGGACGCCTACGAGCAGTACTTC. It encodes CATWDAYEQYF.

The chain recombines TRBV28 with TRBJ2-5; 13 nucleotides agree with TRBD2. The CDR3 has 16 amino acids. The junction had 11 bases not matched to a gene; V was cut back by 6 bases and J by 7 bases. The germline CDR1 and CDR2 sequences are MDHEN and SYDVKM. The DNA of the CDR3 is TGTGCCAGCAGGGTTCCGGGACTAGCGGGGCTGGGGACCCAGTACTTC. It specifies CASRVPGLAGLGTQYF.

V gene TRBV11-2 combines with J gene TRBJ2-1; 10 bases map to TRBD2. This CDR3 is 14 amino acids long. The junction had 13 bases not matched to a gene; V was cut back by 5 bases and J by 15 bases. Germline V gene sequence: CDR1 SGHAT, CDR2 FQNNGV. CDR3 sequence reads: CASSRGLAESRPFF. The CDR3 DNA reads TGTGCCAGCAGCAGAGGACTAGCGGAGTCGAGGCCGTTCTTC. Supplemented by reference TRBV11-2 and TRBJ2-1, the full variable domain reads EAGVAQSPRYKIIEKRQSVAFWCNPISGHATLYWYQQILGQGPKLLIQFQNNGVVDDSQLPKDRFSAERLKGVDSTLKIQPAKLEDSAVYLCASSRGLAESRPFFGPGTRLTVL.

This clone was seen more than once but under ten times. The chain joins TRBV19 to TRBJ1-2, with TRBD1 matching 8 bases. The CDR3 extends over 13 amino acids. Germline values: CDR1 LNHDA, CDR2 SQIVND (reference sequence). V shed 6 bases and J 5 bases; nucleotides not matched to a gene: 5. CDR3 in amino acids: CASSLTGEYGYTF. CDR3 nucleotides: TGTGCCAGTAGCCTGACAGGGGAGTATGGCTACACCTTC. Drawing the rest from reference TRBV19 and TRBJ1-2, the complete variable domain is DGGITQSPKYLFRKEGQNVTLSCEQNLNHDAMYWYRQDPGQGLRLIYYSQIVNDFQKGDIAEGYSVSREKKESFPLTVTSAQKNPTAFYLCASSLTGEYGYTFGSGTRLTVV.

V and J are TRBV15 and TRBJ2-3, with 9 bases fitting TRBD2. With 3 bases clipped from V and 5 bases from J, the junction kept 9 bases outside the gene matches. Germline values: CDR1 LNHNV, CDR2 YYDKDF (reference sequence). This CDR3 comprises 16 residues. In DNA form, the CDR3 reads TGTGCCACCAGCAGGGATAGCGGGAGTGGTTTAGATACGCAGTATTTT. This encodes CATSRDSGSGLDTQYF.

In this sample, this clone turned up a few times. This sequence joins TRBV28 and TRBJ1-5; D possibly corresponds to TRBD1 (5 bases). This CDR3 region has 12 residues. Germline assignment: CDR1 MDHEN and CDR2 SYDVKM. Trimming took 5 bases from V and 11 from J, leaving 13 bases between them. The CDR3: CASSSGGSSQHF. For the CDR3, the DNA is TGTGCCAGCAGTAGTGGGGGATCGTCCCAGCATTTT. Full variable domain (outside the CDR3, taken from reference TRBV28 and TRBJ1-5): DVKVTQSSRYLVKRTGEKVFLECVQDMDHENMFWYRQDPGLGLRLIYFSYDVKMKEKGDIPEGYSVSREKKERFSLILESASTNQTSMYLCASSSGGSSQHFGDGTRLSIL.

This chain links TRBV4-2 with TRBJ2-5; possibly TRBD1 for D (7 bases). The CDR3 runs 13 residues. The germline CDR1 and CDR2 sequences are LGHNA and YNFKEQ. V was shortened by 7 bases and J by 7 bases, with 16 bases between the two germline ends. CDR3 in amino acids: CASTEEGAGTQYF. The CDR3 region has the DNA TGTGCCAGCACCGAGGAGGGGGCTGGGACCCAGTACTTC.

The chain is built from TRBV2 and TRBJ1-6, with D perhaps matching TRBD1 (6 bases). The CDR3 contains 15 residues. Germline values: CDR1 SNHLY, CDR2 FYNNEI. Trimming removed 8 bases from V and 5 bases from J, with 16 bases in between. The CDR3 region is CASGVRQGNNSPLHF. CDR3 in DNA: TGTGCCAGCGGTGTGAGGCAGGGGAATAATTCACCCCTCCACTTT.

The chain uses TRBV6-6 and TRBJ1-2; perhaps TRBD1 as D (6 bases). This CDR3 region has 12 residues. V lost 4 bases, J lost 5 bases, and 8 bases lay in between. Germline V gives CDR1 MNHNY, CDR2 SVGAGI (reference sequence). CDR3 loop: CASSWDTYGYTF. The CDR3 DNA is TGTGCCAGCAGTTGGGACACGTATGGCTACACCTTC.

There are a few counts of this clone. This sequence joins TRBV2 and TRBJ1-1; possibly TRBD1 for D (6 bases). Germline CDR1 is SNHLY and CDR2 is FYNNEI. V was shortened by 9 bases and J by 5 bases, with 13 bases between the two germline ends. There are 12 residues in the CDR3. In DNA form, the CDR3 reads TGTGCCAGGGGATTCCAGGGGACTGAAGCTTTCTTT. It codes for CARGFQGTEAFF.